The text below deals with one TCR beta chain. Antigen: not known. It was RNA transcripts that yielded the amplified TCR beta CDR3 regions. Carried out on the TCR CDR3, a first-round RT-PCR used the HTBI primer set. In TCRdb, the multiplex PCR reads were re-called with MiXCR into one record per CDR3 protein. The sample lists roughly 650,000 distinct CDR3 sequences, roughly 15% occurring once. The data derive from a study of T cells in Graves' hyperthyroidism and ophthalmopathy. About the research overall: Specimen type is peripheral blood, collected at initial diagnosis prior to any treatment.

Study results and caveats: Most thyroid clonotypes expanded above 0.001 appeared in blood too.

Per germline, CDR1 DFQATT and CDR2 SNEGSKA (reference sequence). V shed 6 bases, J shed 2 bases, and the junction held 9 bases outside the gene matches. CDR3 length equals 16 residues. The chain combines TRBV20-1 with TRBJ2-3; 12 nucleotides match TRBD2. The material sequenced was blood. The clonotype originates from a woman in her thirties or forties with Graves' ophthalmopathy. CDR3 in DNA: TGCAGTGCCCAGCCGGCTAGCGGGAGGGTCACAGATACGCAGTATTTT. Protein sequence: CSAQPASGRVTDTQYF.